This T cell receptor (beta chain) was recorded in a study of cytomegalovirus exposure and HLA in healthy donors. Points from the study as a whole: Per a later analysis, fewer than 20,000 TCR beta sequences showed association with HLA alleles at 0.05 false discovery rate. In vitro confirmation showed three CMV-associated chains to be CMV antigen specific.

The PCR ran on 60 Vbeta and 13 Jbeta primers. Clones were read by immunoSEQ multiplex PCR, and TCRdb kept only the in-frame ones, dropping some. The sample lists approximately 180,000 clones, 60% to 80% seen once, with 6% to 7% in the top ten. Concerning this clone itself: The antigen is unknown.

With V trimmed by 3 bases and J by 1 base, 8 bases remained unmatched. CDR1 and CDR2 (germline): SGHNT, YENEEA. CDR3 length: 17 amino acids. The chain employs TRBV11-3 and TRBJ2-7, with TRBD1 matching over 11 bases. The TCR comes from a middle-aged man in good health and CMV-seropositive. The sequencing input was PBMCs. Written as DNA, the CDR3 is TGTGCCAGCAGCTTGGGGAGGCGGGACAGGGGGTCCTACGAGCAGTACTTC. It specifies CASSLGRRDRGSYEQYF. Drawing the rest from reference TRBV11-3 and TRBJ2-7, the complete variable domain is EAGVVQSPRYKIIEKKQPVAFWCNPISGHNTLYWYLQNLGQGPELLIRYENEEAVDDSQLPKDRFSAERLKGVDSTLKIQPAELGDSAVYLCASSLGRRDRGSYEQYFGPGTRLTVT.